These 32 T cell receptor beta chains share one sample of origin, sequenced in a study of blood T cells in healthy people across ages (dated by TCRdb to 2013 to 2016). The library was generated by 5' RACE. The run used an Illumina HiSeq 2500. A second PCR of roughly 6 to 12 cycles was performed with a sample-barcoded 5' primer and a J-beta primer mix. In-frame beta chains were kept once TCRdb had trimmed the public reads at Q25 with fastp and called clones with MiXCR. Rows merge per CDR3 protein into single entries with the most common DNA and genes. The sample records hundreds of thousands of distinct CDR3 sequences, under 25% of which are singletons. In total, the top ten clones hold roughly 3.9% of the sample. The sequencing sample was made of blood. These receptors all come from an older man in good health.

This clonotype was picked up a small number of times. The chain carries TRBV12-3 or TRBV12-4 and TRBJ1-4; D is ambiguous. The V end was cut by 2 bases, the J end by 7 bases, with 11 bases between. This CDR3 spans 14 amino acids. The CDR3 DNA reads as TGTGCCAGCAGTTTATCCCGAAAGGGTGAAAAACTGTTTTTT. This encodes CASSLSRKGEKLFF.

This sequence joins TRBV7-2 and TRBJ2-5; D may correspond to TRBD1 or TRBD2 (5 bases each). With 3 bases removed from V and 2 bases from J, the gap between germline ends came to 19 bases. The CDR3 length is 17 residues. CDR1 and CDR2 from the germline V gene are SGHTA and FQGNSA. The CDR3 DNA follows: TGTGCCAGCAGCTTTACGATGCTACCGGGACCTCAAGAGACCCAGTACTTC. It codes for CASSFTMLPGPQETQYF.

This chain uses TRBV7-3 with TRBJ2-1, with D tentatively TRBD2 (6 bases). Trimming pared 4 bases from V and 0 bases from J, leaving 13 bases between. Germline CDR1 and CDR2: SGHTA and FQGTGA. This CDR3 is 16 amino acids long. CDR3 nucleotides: TGTGCCAGCAGCTCCAGGGCCGGGAGCTCCTACAATGAGCAGTTCTTC. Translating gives CASSSRAGSSYNEQFF.

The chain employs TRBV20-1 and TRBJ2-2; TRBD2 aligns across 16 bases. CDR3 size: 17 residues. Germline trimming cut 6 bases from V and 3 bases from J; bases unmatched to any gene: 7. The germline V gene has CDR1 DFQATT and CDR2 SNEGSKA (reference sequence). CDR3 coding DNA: TGCAGTGCCTCGGGACTAGCGGGAGGGCACGACACCGGGGAGCTGTTTTTT. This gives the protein CSASGLAGGHDTGELFF.

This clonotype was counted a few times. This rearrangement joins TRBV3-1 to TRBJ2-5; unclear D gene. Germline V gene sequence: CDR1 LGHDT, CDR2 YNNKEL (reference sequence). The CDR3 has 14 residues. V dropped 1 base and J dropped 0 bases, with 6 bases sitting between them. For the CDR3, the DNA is TGTGCCAGCAGCCAAGCACGGGACCAAGAGACCCAGTACTTC. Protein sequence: CASSQARDQETQYF.

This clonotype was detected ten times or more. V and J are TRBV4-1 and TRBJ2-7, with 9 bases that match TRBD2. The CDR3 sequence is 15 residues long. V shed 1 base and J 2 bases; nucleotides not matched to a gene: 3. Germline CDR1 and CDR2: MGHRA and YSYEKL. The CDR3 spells CASSQGSGSPYEQYF. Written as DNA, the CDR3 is TGCGCCAGCAGCCAAGGTAGCGGGAGCCCCTACGAGCAGTACTTC.

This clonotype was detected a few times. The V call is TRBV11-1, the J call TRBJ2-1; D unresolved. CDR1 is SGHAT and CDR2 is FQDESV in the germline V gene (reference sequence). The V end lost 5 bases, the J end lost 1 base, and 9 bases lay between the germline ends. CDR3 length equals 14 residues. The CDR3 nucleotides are TGTGCCAGCAGCCACATCGAATCCTACAATGAGCAGTTCTTC. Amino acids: CASSHIESYNEQFF.

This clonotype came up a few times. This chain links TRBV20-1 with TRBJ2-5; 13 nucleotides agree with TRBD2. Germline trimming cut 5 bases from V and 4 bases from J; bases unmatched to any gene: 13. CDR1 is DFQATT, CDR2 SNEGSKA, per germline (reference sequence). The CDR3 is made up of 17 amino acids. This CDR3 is CSAALPGLAGVGETQYF. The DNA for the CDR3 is TGCAGTGCTGCTTTACCTGGACTAGCGGGAGTTGGAGAGACCCAGTACTTC.

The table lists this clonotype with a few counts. The CDR3 DNA follows: TGCAGTGCTAGAGATCAAGAGCCGGGGGGCTACAATGAGCAGTTCTTC. Translated: CSARDQEPGGYNEQFF. The chain combines TRBV20-1 with TRBJ2-1; 7 bases line up with TRBD2. Germline V gene sequence: CDR1 DFQATT, CDR2 SNEGSKA (reference sequence). After removal of 0 bases from V and 3 bases from J, the junction contained 8 bases not matched to a gene. This CDR3 region has 16 residues.

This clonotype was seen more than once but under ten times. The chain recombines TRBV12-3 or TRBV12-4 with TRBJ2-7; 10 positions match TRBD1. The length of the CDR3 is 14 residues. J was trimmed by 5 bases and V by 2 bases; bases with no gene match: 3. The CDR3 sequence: CASSLSTGGHEQYF. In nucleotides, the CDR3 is TGTGCCAGCAGTTTATCGACAGGGGGCCACGAGCAGTACTTC.

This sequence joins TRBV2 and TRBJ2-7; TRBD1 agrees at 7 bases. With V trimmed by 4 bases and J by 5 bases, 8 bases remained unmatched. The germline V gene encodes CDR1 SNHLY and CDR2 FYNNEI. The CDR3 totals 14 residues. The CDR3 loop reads CASSAAGGYHEQYF. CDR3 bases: TGTGCCAGCAGTGCGGCAGGGGGTTACCACGAGCAGTACTTC.

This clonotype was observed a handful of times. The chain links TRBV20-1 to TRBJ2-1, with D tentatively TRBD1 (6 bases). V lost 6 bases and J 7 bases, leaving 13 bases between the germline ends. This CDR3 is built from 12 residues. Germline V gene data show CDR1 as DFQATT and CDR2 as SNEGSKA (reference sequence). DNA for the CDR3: TGCAGTGCCTCCCAGGGGCCGAATGAGCAGTTCTTC. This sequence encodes CSASQGPNEQFF.

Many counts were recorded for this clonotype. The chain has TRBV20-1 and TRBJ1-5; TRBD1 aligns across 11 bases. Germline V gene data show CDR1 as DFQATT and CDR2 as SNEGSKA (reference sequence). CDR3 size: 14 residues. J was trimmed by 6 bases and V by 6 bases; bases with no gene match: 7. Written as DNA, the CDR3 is TGCAGTGCAGAACCGGGACAGGGGGTTCAGCCCCAGCATTTT. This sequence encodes CSAEPGQGVQPQHF.

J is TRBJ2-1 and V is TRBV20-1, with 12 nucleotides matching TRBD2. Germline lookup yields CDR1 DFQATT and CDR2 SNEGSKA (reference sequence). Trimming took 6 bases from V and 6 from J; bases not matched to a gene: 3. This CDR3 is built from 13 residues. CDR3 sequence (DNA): TGCAGTGCATTGGGACTAGCGGGCAATGAGCAGTTCTTC. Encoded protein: CSALGLAGNEQFF.

The CDR3 region is CASSFRPSGWDEQFF. In DNA form, the CDR3 reads TGTGCCAGCAGCTTCAGGCCTAGCGGGTGGGATGAGCAGTTCTTC. The rearrangement links TRBV7-9 to TRBJ2-1; 8 positions match TRBD2. With V trimmed by 3 bases and J by 8 bases, 9 bases remained unmatched. The germline gives CDR1 SEHNR, CDR2 FQNEAQ (reference sequence). This CDR3 has 15 residues.

The CDR3 DNA sequence: TGCAGTGCCAGGGGGACGGGCGGGAGATCTAATTCACCCCTCCACTTT. Amino acid sequence: CSARGTGGRSNSPLHF. The gene calls are TRBV20-1 and TRBJ1-6, with TRBD1 matching 7 bases. The ends lost 6 bases at V and 6 bases at J; junction bases unmatched: 14. The germline V gene encodes CDR1 DFQATT and CDR2 SNEGSKA (reference sequence). This CDR3 contains 16 residues.

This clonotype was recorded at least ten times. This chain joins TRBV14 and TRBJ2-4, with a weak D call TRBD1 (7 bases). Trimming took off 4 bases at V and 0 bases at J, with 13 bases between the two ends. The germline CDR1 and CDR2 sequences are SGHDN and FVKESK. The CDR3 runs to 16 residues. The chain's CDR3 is CASSPNRGGAKNIQYF. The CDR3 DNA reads TGTGCCAGCAGCCCTAACAGGGGAGGAGCCAAAAACATTCAGTACTTC.

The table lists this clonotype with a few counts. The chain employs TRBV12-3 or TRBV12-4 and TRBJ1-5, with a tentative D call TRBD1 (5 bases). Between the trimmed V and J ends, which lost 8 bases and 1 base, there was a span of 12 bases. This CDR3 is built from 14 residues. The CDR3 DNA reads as TGTGCCAGCCTCCCGGGGGGAAGCAATCAGCCCCAGCATTTT. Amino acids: CASLPGGSNQPQHF.

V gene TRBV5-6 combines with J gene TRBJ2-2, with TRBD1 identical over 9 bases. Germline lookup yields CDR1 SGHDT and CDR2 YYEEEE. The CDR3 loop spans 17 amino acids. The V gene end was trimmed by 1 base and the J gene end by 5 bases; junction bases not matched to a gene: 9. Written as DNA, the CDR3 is TGTGCCAGCAGCTTGCCCGGGACAGGGAGTCGAACCGGGGAGCTGTTTTTT. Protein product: CASSLPGTGSRTGELFF.

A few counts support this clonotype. Here the CDR3 reads CSARGPDPSPLHF. The CDR3 nucleotides read TGCAGTGCTCGAGGGCCGGACCCTTCACCCCTCCACTTT. The rearrangement joins TRBV20-1 to TRBJ1-6, with D uncertain. Germline-derived CDR1 and CDR2 are DFQATT and SNEGSKA (reference sequence). This CDR3 spans 13 amino acids. Trimming cost V 5 bases and J 9 bases, with 14 bases left between them.

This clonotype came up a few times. CDR3 region: CASSQRTSGSTDTQYF. CDR3 DNA: TGTGCCAGCAGCCAAAGGACTAGCGGTAGCACAGATACGCAGTATTTT. The rearrangement joins TRBV14 to TRBJ2-3; 10 bases fit TRBD2. After removal of 2 bases from V and 0 bases from J, the junction contained 2 bases not matched to a gene. The CDR3 has 16 residues. Germline CDR1 reads SGHDN; CDR2 reads FVKESK.

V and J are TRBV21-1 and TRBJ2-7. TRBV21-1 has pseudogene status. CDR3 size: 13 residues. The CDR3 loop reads CASNDLPPYEQYF. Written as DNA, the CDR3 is TGTGCCAGCAACGACCTTCCCCCCTACGAGCAGTACTTC.

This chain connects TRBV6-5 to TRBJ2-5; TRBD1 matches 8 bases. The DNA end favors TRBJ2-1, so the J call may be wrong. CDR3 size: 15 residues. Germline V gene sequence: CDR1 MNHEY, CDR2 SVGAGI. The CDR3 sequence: CASSSPTGGYNEQFF. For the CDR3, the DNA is TGTGCCAGCAGTTCCCCAACAGGGGGGTACAATGAGCAGTTCTTC.

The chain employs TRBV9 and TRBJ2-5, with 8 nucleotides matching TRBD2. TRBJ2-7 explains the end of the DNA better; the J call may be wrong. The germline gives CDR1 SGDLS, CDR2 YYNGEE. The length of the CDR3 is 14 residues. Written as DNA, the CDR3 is TGTGCCAGCAGCGTAGCGGGGGGGGACTACGAGCAGTACTTC. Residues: CASSVAGGDYEQYF.

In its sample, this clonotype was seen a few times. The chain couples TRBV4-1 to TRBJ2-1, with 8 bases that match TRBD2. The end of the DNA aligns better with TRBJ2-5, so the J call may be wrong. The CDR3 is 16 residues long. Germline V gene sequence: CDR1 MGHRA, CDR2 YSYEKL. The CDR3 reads CASSQGRGGLRETQYF. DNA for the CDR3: TGCGCCAGCAGCCAAGGTCGCGGGGGGCTTCGGGAGACCCAGTACTTC.

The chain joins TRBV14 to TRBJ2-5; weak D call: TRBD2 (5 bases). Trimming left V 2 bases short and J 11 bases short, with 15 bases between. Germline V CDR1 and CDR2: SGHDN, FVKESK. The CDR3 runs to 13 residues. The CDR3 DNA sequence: TGTGCCAGCAGCCAACAACCCCGGGATGAGCAGTACTTC. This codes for CASSQQPRDEQYF.

The CDR3 is CATSGDIITDTQYF. CDR3 sequence (DNA): TGTGCCACCAGCGGGGACATCATCACAGATACGCAGTATTTT. The rearrangement joins TRBV15 to TRBJ2-3, with D possibly being TRBD1 (6 bases). Deletions cut 5 bases from V and 2 bases from J, with 11 bases between. The CDR3 loop spans 14 amino acids. The germline gives CDR1 LNHNV, CDR2 YYDKDF (reference sequence).

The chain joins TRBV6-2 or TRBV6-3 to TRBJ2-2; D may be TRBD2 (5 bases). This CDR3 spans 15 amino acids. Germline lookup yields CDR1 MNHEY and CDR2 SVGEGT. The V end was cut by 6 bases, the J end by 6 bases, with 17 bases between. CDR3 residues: CASRPSIGLSGELFF. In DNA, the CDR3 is TGTGCCAGCAGGCCTAGCATCGGGTTGTCCGGGGAGCTGTTTTTT.

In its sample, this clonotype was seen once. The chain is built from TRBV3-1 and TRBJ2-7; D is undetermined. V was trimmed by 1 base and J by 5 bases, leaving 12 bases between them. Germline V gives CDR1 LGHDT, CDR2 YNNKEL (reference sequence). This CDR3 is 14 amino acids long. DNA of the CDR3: TGTGCCAGCAGCCAAGGTCAGCAAGGGAACGAGCAGTACTTC. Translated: CASSQGQQGNEQYF.

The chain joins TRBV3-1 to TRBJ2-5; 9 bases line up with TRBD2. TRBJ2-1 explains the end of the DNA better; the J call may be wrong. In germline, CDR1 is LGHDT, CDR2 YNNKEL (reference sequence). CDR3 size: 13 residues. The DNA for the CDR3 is TGTGCCAGCAGCACCCGGACTAGCGCGAAGCAGTTCTTC. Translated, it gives CASSTRTSAKQFF.

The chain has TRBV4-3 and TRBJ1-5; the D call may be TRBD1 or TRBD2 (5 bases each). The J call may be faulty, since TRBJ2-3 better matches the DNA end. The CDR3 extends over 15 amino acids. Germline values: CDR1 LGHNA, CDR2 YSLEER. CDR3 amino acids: CASSQDGRGDQPQYF. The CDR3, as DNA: TGCGCCAGCAGCCAAGATGGGAGAGGGGATCAGCCCCAGTATTTT.

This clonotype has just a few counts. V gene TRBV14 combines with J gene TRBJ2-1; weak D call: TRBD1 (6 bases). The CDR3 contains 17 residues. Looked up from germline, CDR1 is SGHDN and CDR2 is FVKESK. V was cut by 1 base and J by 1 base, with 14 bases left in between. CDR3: CASSQVRGSRSYNEQFF. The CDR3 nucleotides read TGTGCCAGCAGCCAAGTCAGGGGTTCGAGGTCCTACAATGAGCAGTTCTTC. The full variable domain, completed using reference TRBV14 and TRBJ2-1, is EAGVTQFPSHSVIEKGQTVTLRCDPISGHDNLYWYRRVMGKEIKFLLHFVKESKQDESGMPNNRFLAERTGGTYSTLKVQPAELEDSGVYFCASSQVRGSRSYNEQFFGPGTRLTVL.